The 10 T cell receptor beta chains below come from one sample, sequenced in a study of blood T cell repertoires in COVID-19 (dated by TCRdb to between 2020 and 2021). Library prep was done by the immunoSEQ multiplex PCR assay. The table comes from immuneACCESS by way of TCRdb, which keeps in-frame sequences with V and J called. Part of the clones is missing from these tables; in studies checked, under half for an unresolved V gene and the rest for unknown reasons. The sample contains 120,000 to 150,000 clones, approximately 88% of them found a single time. The leading ten clones occupy under 12% of the sample. The sequenced sample was peripheral blood. Source of these receptors: a man aged 55 to 70 with active or convalescent COVID-19.

This chain joins TRBV6-2 or TRBV6-3 and TRBJ2-7, with D possibly matching TRBD2 (5 bases). V was pared by 4 bases and J by 4 bases, with 14 bases between. The length of the CDR3 is 14 residues. Germline V gene sequence: CDR1 MNHEY, CDR2 SVGEGT. The CDR3 spells CASSLSRGPYEQYF. CDR3 nucleotide sequence: TGTGCCAGCAGTTTATCTAGAGGGCCTTACGAGCAGTACTTC.

In regard to this clone: Distinct nucleotide sequences in the sample also encode this CDR3. V and J are TRBV29-1 and TRBJ2-2; 7 bases align to TRBD1. V lost 4 bases, J lost 6 bases, and 2 bases stayed unmatched. This CDR3 region has 12 residues. Germline loops: CDR1 SQVTM, CDR2 ANQGSEA. The CDR3 coding sequence is TGCAGCGTTGCGCAGGGGGCCGGGGAGCTGTTTTTT. Translation: CSVAQGAGELFF.

This sequence joins TRBV5-1 and TRBJ2-3; 11 bases agree with TRBD2. The germline V gene encodes CDR1 SGHRS and CDR2 YFSETQ. The CDR3 is 17 residues long. V lost 0 bases to trimming and J lost 6 bases; unmatched junction nucleotides: 9. The CDR3 loop is CASSLASLAGGLDTQYF. The CDR3 bases are TGCGCCAGCAGCTTGGCTTCTCTAGCGGGAGGATTGGATACGCAGTATTTT.

In DNA, the CDR3 is TGTGCCAGCAACGAGCGGGGAGTACGGGAGACCCAGTACTTC. This sequence encodes CASNERGVRETQYF. This chain links TRBV28 with TRBJ2-5; 7 bases fit TRBD2. This CDR3 has 14 amino acids. The junction had 10 bases not matched to a gene; V was cut back by 7 bases and J by 5 bases. The germline CDR1 and CDR2 sequences are MDHEN and SYDVKM.

This sequence joins TRBV2 and TRBJ2-2, with 9 nucleotides matching TRBD2. There are 13 residues in the CDR3. Germline CDR1 is SNHLY and CDR2 is FYNNEI. V was pared by 7 bases and J by 15 bases, with 12 bases of the junction left unmatched. The CDR3 region has the DNA TGTGCCAGCACCCCGGAAGTAGCGGGAGCTTTGTTTTTT. Protein product: CASTPEVAGALFF. The entire variable domain, with the rest obtained from reference TRBV2 and TRBJ2-2, is as follows: EPEVTQTPSHQVTQMGQEVILRCVPISNHLYFYWYRQILGQKVEFLVSFYNNEISEKSEIFDDQFSVERPDGSNFTLKIRSTKLEDSAMYFCASTPEVAGALFFGEGSRLTVL.

The rearrangement uses TRBV21-1 and TRBJ2-4; whether TRBD2, the table's D call, matches the DNA was not checked. TRBV21-1 is a pseudogene segment. The CDR3 has 16 residues. For the CDR3, the DNA is TGTGCCAGCAGCAGTTTAACTACACTGGCCAAAAACATTCAGTACTTC. Amino acids: CASSSLTTLAKNIQYF.

This sequence joins TRBV6-4 and TRBJ1-5; D gene ambiguous. CDR1 is MRHNA, CDR2 SNTAGT, per germline. Trimming cost V 2 bases and J 3 bases, with 5 bases left between them. The CDR3 extends over 13 amino acids. CDR3 bases: TGTGCCAGCAGTGACCCCTTCAATCAGCCCCAGCATTTT. This encodes CASSDPFNQPQHF.

This clone was seen a handful of times. V usage is TRBV6-1 and J usage is TRBJ1-2; maybe TRBD1 (5 bases). Germline V gene data show CDR1 as MNHNS and CDR2 as SASEGT. The CDR3 totals 14 residues. Trimming removed 2 bases from V and 8 bases from J, with 15 bases in between. The CDR3 spells CASSEWGGAEGYTF. The CDR3 bases are TGTGCCAGCAGTGAATGGGGAGGGGCTGAGGGCTACACCTTC.

The chain carries TRBV19 and TRBJ2-6; tentative D call: TRBD1 (6 bases). The CDR3 is 17 amino acids. Deletions cut 2 bases from V and 0 bases from J, with 11 bases between. From germline, CDR1 is LNHDA and CDR2 SQIVND (reference sequence). The CDR3 DNA is TGTGCCAGTAGTATAACAGGGAAGCGCTCTGGGGCCAACGTCCTGACTTTC. Protein: CASSITGKRSGANVLTF.

The chain is built from TRBV28 and TRBJ1-6; tentatively, D is TRBD1 (6 bases). This CDR3 comprises 17 residues. Germline CDR1 reads MDHEN; CDR2 reads SYDVKM. V was pared by 8 bases and J by 3 bases, with 20 bases between. In nucleotides, the CDR3 is TGTGCCAGCGACACCCACCGGGGGGGCGTCTATAATTCACCCCTCCACTTT. It encodes CASDTHRGGVYNSPLHF.